These T cell receptor beta chains were read from a single sample in a study of cytomegalovirus exposure and HLA in healthy donors. Profiling relied on immunoSEQ multiplex PCR, and the TCRdb table lists in-frame clones only, not all of them. This table has approximately 120,000 clones, approximately 80% appearing once. Sample: PBMCs. These receptor sequences come from a man between 35 and 55 years old in good health and CMV-seropositive. Both conserved end residues are part of each CDR3. A D gene is named only where the DNA matches it firmly. The size of a clone is reported for some rows only, either as once, few or many, or as a class for expanded clones.

d_call	j_call	clone_size	v_call	cdr3_aa	cdr3_nt
TRBD2	TRBJ2-1	once	TRBV30	CAWSVRRGTYNEQFF	TGTGCCTGGAGTGTTCGGCGGGGGACCTACAATGAGCAGTTCTTC
TRBD2	TRBJ2-1	NA	TRBV7-8	CASSRTSGGAGGEQFF	TGTGCCAGCAGCCGGACTAGCGGGGGGGCCGGTGGTGAGCAGTTCTTC
NA	TRBJ2-2	NA	TRBV2	CASKWTENTGELFF	TGTGCCAGCAAGTGGACAGAAAACACCGGGGAGCTGTTTTTT
NA	TRBJ2-2	NA	TRBV7-2	CASTGQPSGTGELFF	TGTGCCAGCACCGGACAGCCCAGTGGCACCGGGGAGCTGTTTTTT
NA	TRBJ2-2	NA	TRBV11-1	CASSLGLPRSGELFF	TGTGCCAGCAGCTTGGGACTCCCGAGGTCCGGGGAGCTGTTTTTT
NA	TRBJ1-6	NA	TRBV6-5	CASSYAGGPNSPLHF	TGTGCCAGCAGTTACGCGGGGGGCCCTAATTCACCCCTCCACTTT
TRBD2	TRBJ2-7	few	TRBV5-4	CASSPGLAGAVYF	TGTGCCAGCAGCCCAGGACTAGCGGGGGCGGTGTACTTC
TRBD1	TRBJ2-3	NA	TRBV10-3	CAIGSPGQASTDTQYF	TGTGCCATCGGGTCCCCGGGACAGGCGAGCACAGATACGCAGTATTTT
NA	TRBJ2-1	NA	TRBV2	CASSARLVNEQFF	TGTGCCAGCAGTGCTCGCCTAGTCAATGAGCAGTTCTTC
NA	TRBJ1-3	NA	TRBV7-2	CASSLGGGGLGNTIYF	TGTGCCAGCAGCTTGGGGGGCGGGGGGCTCGGAAACACCATATATTTT
NA	TRBJ2-5	NA	TRBV7-2	CASSPRGSTRETQYF	TGTGCCAGCAGCCCAAGGGGGTCCACCCGGGAGACCCAGTACTTC
NA	TRBJ2-2	few	TRBV7-9	CSSSLEIGLQRTTGELFF	TGTTCCAGCAGCTTAGAGATCGGTTTACAGCGGACCACCGGGGAGCTGTTTTTT
TRBD1	TRBJ2-7	NA	TRBV9	CASSVGGTGGPKEQYF	TGTGCCAGCAGCGTAGGGGGGACAGGGGGCCCTAAGGAGCAGTACTTC
NA	TRBJ2-1	NA	TRBV5-1	CASSLAAASGYNEQFF	TGCGCCAGCAGCTTGGCCGCCGCGAGCGGTTACAATGAGCAGTTCTTC
TRBD1	TRBJ1-6	NA	TRBV7-3	CASSDDRDSPLHF	TGTGCCAGCAGCGACGACAGGGATTCACCCCTCCACTTT
NA	TRBJ1-2	NA	TRBV5-4	CASSLRGSEYGYTF	TGTGCCAGCAGCCTCAGGGGTTCGGAATATGGCTACACCTTC
TRBD1	TRBJ2-7	few	TRBV6-7	CASSPHRTGGDYEQYF	TGTGCCAGCAGTCCCCATCGGACAGGGGGCGACTACGAGCAGTACTTC
TRBD1	TRBJ1-5	NA	TRBV7-9	CASSLGTGFRQPQHF	TGTGCCAGCAGCTTAGGGACAGGGTTTCGGCAGCCCCAGCATTTT
NA	TRBJ2-7	NA	TRBV2	CASMALMTYEQYF	TGTGCCAGCATGGCTCTTATGACCTACGAGCAGTACTTC
TRBD1	TRBJ2-5	NA	TRBV7-2	CASSLGQGARETQYF	TGTGCCAGCAGCTTAGGGCAGGGGGCGCGAGAGACCCAGTACTTC
NA	TRBJ1-1	NA	TRBV28	CASSPIGELNTEAFF	TGTGCCAGCAGCCCCATAGGGGAACTGAACACTGAAGCTTTCTTT
NA	TRBJ1-1	NA	TRBV29-1	CSTEGNTEAFF	TGCAGCACCGAGGGGAACACTGAAGCTTTCTTT
TRBD2	TRBJ2-7	NA	TRBV5-1	CASSLGTSTEGEQYF	TGCGCCAGCAGCCTAGGGACTAGCACCGAAGGGGAGCAGTACTTC
NA	TRBJ1-2	NA	TRBV28	CASSLLPADYGYTF	TGTGCCAGCAGTTTATTGCCGGCGGACTATGGCTACACCTTC
TRBD1	TRBJ2-5	once	TRBV13	CASSRKTGILRTQYF	TGTGCCAGCAGCCGAAAGACAGGGATATTGCGGACCCAGTACTTC
NA	TRBJ1-1	NA	TRBV28	CATQGNTEAFF	TGTGCCACCCAGGGGAACACTGAAGCTTTCTTT
NA	TRBJ1-5	NA	TRBV7-8	CASSLAVAGYQPQHF	TGTGCCAGCAGCTTAGCAGTTGCAGGTTATCAGCCCCAGCATTTT
TRBD2	TRBJ2-4	NA	TRBV7-2	CASSPRLAGGLYGKNIQYF	TGTGCCAGCAGCCCCCGACTAGCGGGGGGGTTGTACGGCAAAAACATTCAGTACTTC
TRBD2	TRBJ2-5	NA	TRBV11-2	CASSLEAGGRETQYF	TGTGCCAGCAGCTTAGAGGCGGGGGGGCGTGAGACCCAGTACTTC
NA	TRBJ2-5	NA	TRBV9	CASSVVGVGPGEQYF	TGTGCCAGCAGCGTAGTCGGGGTTGGCCCAGGGGAGCAGTACTTC
TRBD1	TRBJ2-3	NA	TRBV7-3	CASTRGRTDTQYF	TGTGCCAGCACCAGGGGGCGAACAGATACGCAGTATTTT